This T cell receptor beta chain stems from a study of T cells in Graves' hyperthyroidism and ophthalmopathy (dated by TCRdb to about 2019). Regarding the research as a whole: Peripheral blood samples were taken at the time of initial diagnosis, prior to any treatment. Thyroid tissue and blood T-cell repertoires from six or seven Graves' hyperthyroidism patients were also compared in the study. A discovery cohort of about 100 patients, approximately 45 with Graves' ophthalmopathy and more than 55 with stable Graves' hyperthyroidism, was used to find distinguishing TCR V-J signatures. The 90 to 100 discovery patients were randomly split 7:3 into training and test sets. Whether ophthalmopathy could be predicted prospectively was tested in an independent validation cohort made up of about 20 hyperthyroidism patients plus 17 patients who later progressed to ophthalmopathy. The paper reports TCR Vbeta CDR3 sequencing of approximately 140 peripheral blood samples: approximately 41 ophthalmopathy, under 85 hyperthyroidism and 17 progressor patients. After sampling, hyperthyroidism patients received methimazole starting at 30 mg daily, and ophthalmopathy patients received high-dose intravenous methylprednisolone.

CDR1 MNHNS and CDR2 SASEGT are derived from the germline V gene. Its CDR3 holds 14 amino acids, cysteine through phenylalanine. Left in the record is the CDR3 DNA by itself, 42 bases read in frame from the first base. Trimming at the junction amounts to 2 bases on V and 0 bases on J, and the germline ends lie 8 bases apart. Hyperthyroidism patients were newly diagnosed, with disease duration under 2 months, and aged 18 to 65 years. Any patient with an uncontrolled infection, another autoimmune disease, pregnancy or lactation was excluded. Diagnoses were established on the basis of clinical symptoms, serum thyroxine and TRAb, thyroid ultrasound, and orbital computed tomography. For progressor patients, blood was drawn at the first diagnosis of hyperthyroidism, before any ophthalmopathy symptoms had appeared. Ficoll-Paque density gradient centrifugation was used to isolate PBMCs from 9.5 to 10 ml of fresh peripheral blood. Patients classed as progressors first received a Graves' hyperthyroidism diagnosis and then went on to develop ophthalmopathy during follow-up. Trizol reagent was used to extract total RNA, and RNA quality was then checked on an Agilent 2100 Bioanalyzer.

The TCR beta CDR3 regions were amplified from RNA transcripts. The first round of RT-PCR for the TCR CDR3 was performed with the HTBI primer set and the Qiagen OneStep RT-PCR kit. Libraries were constructed in a second round of multiplex PCR, after which size selection and purification were performed. Sequencing of the libraries was done on an Illumina HiSeq2000 using paired-end 100 bp reads. Per the original workflow: SOAPnuke was used to process the raw data, with reads discarded if the reads contained adapters or uncalled bases, had a mean Phred below 15, or lacked an exact constant-primer or identifier match. High-quality paired reads were merged using COPE v1.2.5, and each unique nucleotide sequence was defined as a clonotype. Clonotypes were aligned to IMGT TRBV, TRBD and TRBJ reference segments using MiTCR v1.1. Only V-J combinations with frequency above 0.0001, covering roughly 99% of repertoires, were analysed. The TCS score was defined as the ratio of F50 (clonal expansion) to E x V (chaos), calculated using BLOSUM62-based TCRdist between CDR3 peptides within each V-J. Welch's t-statistics and random forest reduced approximately 520 V-J features to about 13, which were used in a naive Bayes classifier (R e1071). TCRdb applied fastp at Q25 and MiXCR to the public reads, then kept only in-frame beta chains. Merged by CDR3 protein, the rows form single entries marked with the most common genes and DNA. It is TCRdb's table, rather than the study itself, that gives the V and J calls and clone size. Counted in this sample were about 290,000 distinct CDR3 sequences; approximately 16% of them appeared once. Of the sample, around 30% is held by the ten largest clones.

Study-wide findings and limitations: Sample size was not statistically predetermined, and blinding of investigators to group allocation was not performed. A model built on a 13 V-J signature distinguished ophthalmopathy from stable hyperthyroidism, reaching approximately 89% sensitivity and 81.08% specificity in cross-validation and 80%/75% in testing. Most expanded thyroid clonotypes (frequency above 0.001) were also detected in blood, a finding suggesting that blood repertoires may reflect thyroid immune responses. In validation, the model predicted progression to ophthalmopathy a median of roughly 6.5 months before onset, with 65% to 71% sensitivity and roughly 72% specificity.

This clonotype was picked up many times. The antigen it recognizes is unknown. The record has no base qualities; no much larger clone is one base away. The sample consisted of blood. Recombination linked TRBV6-1 to TRBJ2-7, with an unclear D gene assignment. The TCR comes from a woman aged 50 to 60 with Graves' hyperthyroidism that later progressed to Graves' ophthalmopathy. The DNA sequence follows: TGTGCCAGCAGTGAAATCGGCTACTCCTACGAGCAGTACTTC. Translated, this is CASSEIGYSYEQYF.